Listed here are 19 T cell receptor beta chains from one sample, sequenced in a study of cytomegalovirus exposure and HLA in healthy donors. PCR employed 60 Vbeta and 13 Jbeta primers. Repertoires were generated with immunoSEQ multiplex PCR, while TCRdb's copy carries only in-frame clones and drops some. The sample shows 170,000 or so clones, roughly 80% of them seen only once. What was sequenced was PBMCs. Receptors were obtained from a woman aged 50 to 60 in good health and CMV-seropositive.

This chain connects TRBV30 to TRBJ1-4; D call uncertain. The CDR3 is 16 residues long. V was clipped by 0 bases and J by 7 bases, with 18 bases between them. CDR1 and CDR2 (germline): GTSNPN, SVGIG (reference sequence). The CDR3 nucleotides read TGTGCCTGGAGTGTCCCCGGGTCGCCCATTGGTGAAAAACTGTTTTTT. Translating it yields CAWSVPGSPIGEKLFF.

This clone turned up a few times. This rearrangement joins TRBV4-1 to TRBJ2-5, with TRBD1 identical over 7 bases. The CDR3 runs to 15 residues. CDR1 MGHRA and CDR2 YSYEKL come from the germline V gene. Trimming at V came to 4 bases and at J to 3 bases, leaving 8 bases not matched to a gene. CDR3 DNA sequence: TGCGCCAGCAGCCGGGACGGGACAGCCAAAGAGACCCAGTACTTC. Its protein is CASSRDGTAKETQYF.

The V call is TRBV5-1, the J call TRBJ2-1, with D maybe TRBD1 (5 bases). With 0 bases removed from V and 7 bases from J, the gap between germline ends came to 14 bases. CDR3 size: 15 residues. The germline V gene has CDR1 SGHRS and CDR2 YFSETQ. The DNA of the CDR3 is TGCGCCAGCAGCTTGGAAGGGGCCCTGACGAATGAGCAGTTCTTC. Its protein product is CASSLEGALTNEQFF.

The rearrangement links TRBV6-5 to TRBJ1-1; a weak D match, TRBD1 (5 bases). The CDR3 covers 11 residues. With 7 bases removed from V and 7 bases from J, the gap between germline ends came to 10 bases. Looked up from germline, CDR1 is MNHEY and CDR2 is SVGAGI. CDR3 protein: CASNQGYEAFF. Written as DNA, the CDR3 is TGTGCCAGCAACCAGGGATATGAAGCTTTCTTT.

The chain joins TRBV30 to TRBJ2-5; 11 nucleotides match TRBD2. J was trimmed by 0 bases and V by 2 bases; bases with no gene match: 5. Germline loops: CDR1 GTSNPN, CDR2 SVGIG (reference sequence). The CDR3 length is 16 residues. CDR3 sequence reads: CAWSPRLAGYQETQYF. For the CDR3, the DNA is TGTGCCTGGAGTCCTAGACTAGCGGGGTACCAAGAGACCCAGTACTTC.

This chain uses TRBV9 with TRBJ2-2; TRBD1 agrees at 9 bases. Germline V gene sequence: CDR1 SGDLS, CDR2 YYNGEE. After removal of 2 bases from V and 6 bases from J, the junction contained 2 bases not matched to a gene. The CDR3 extends over 14 amino acids. The CDR3 region has the DNA TGTGCCAGCAGCGTTTGGACAGGGGCCGGGGAGCTGTTTTTT. This codes for CASSVWTGAGELFF. Based on the CDR3 plus reference TRBV9 and TRBJ2-2, the full variable domain is DSGVTQTPKHLITATGQRVTLRCSPRSGDLSVYWYQQSLDQGLQFLIQYYNGEERAKGNILERFSAQQFPDLHSELNLSSLELGDSALYFCASSVWTGAGELFFGEGSRLTVL.

The sample holds one count of this clone. CDR3: CASSYWQTNYGYTF. The CDR3 DNA reads TGTGCCAGCAGTTACTGGCAGACTAACTATGGCTACACCTTC. This sequence joins TRBV6-6 and TRBJ1-2; D is uncertain. The ends were cut back, 1 base at V and 0 bases at J, with 6 bases in the middle. CDR1 and CDR2 (germline): MNHNY, SVGAGI (reference sequence). The CDR3 consists of 14 residues.

J is TRBJ1-1 and V is TRBV5-6; D uncertain. CDR3 length: 13 residues. Germline CDR1 and CDR2: SGHDT and YYEEEE. Trimming removed 0 bases at V and 8 bases at J, with 11 bases between. The CDR3 DNA sequence: TGTGCCAGCAGCTTGGATGGGCCCATGGAAGCTTTCTTT. This codes for CASSLDGPMEAFF. Drawing the rest from reference TRBV5-6 and TRBJ1-1, the complete variable domain is DAGVTQSPTHLIKTRGQQVTLRCSPKSGHDTVSWYQQALGQGPQFIFQYYEEEERQRGNFPDRFSGHQFPNYSSELNVNALLLGDSALYLCASSLDGPMEAFFGQGTRLTVV.

V gene TRBV6-6 combines with J gene TRBJ2-3; 13 bases fit TRBD2. Trimming took 6 bases from V and 5 from J; bases not matched to a gene: 5. The CDR3 sequence is 15 residues long. CDR1 is MNHNY and CDR2 is SVGAGI in the germline V gene (reference sequence). The CDR3 nucleotides read TGTGCCAGCAGACTAGCGGGGGGGCCGAGAGATACGCAGTATTTT. Residues: CASRLAGGPRDTQYF.

This clone has just a few counts. V gene TRBV19 combines with J gene TRBJ2-7; 10 positions agree with TRBD1. The V gene's germline CDR1 is LNHDA and CDR2 SQIVND (reference sequence). CDR3 length equals 16 residues. V was clipped by 3 bases and J by 5 bases; unmatched bases: 10. The DNA of the CDR3 is TGTGCCAGTAGTATGCCCCCCGGGACAGGGGTGGACGAGCAGTACTTC. This translates into CASSMPPGTGVDEQYF. The full variable domain, with the rest looked up from reference TRBV19 and TRBJ2-7, is DGGITQSPKYLFRKEGQNVTLSCEQNLNHDAMYWYRQDPGQGLRLIYYSQIVNDFQKGDIAEGYSVSREKKESFPLTVTSAQKNPTAFYLCASSMPPGTGVDEQYFGPGTRLTVT.

The chain has TRBV5-1 and TRBJ2-5; TRBD1 matches 7 bases. The CDR3 has 16 residues. Germline CDR1 reads SGHRS; CDR2 reads YFSETQ. Trimming at V came to 0 bases and at J to 1 base, leaving 6 bases not matched to a gene. The CDR3 nucleotides read TGCGCCAGCAGCTTGGTCGGACAGGTGTTCCAAGAGACCCAGTACTTC. Its protein is CASSLVGQVFQETQYF.

Comment on this clone: This specimen includes other DNA sequences encoding the same CDR3. The CDR3 nucleotides read TGTGCCAGCAGTTTGCAGGGAAGCTATGGCTACACCTTC. It translates to CASSLQGSYGYTF. The chain recombines TRBV27 with TRBJ1-2, with D possibly being TRBD1 (5 bases). The CDR3 runs to 13 residues. The germline CDR1 and CDR2 sequences are MNHEY and SMNVEV (reference sequence). Trimming stripped 3 bases from V and 4 bases from J, with 9 bases between.

The V and J genes are TRBV6-5 and TRBJ1-4; the D is unclear. Germline V gene data show CDR1 as MNHEY and CDR2 as SVGAGI. CDR3 length: 15 amino acids. The germline V and J ends were trimmed by 2 bases and 7 bases, with 14 bases remaining between them. CDR3 in amino acids: CASSYLSRGREKLFF. The DNA for the CDR3 is TGTGCCAGCAGTTACCTCTCCCGGGGTCGTGAAAAACTGTTTTTT.

This chain's CDR3 is CASNMGGAYEQFF. For the CDR3, the DNA is TGTGCCAGCAACATGGGGGGGGCCTATGAGCAGTTCTTC. The gene calls are TRBV6-1 and TRBJ2-1; D may be TRBD2 (7 bases). V was pared by 7 bases and J by 8 bases, with 15 bases between. The CDR3 is 13 amino acids. Germline lookup yields CDR1 MNHNS and CDR2 SASEGT.

A few counts support this clone. The gene calls are TRBV11-3 and TRBJ2-2, with a possible D match to TRBD1 (7 bases). V was cut by 5 bases and J by 4 bases, with 26 bases left in between. The CDR3 contains 19 residues. Germline values: CDR1 SGHNT, CDR2 YENEEA. The CDR3: CASSRSHRGRLEGTGELFF. CDR3 bases: TGTGCCAGCAGCAGAAGTCACAGGGGCCGCTTGGAGGGCACCGGGGAGCTGTTTTTT.

The chain combines TRBV10-3 with TRBJ2-7; D possibly corresponds to TRBD1 (5 bases). This CDR3 contains 14 residues. Germline V gene data show CDR1 as ENHRY and CDR2 as SYGVKD. Between the trimmed V and J ends, which lost 3 bases and 2 bases, there was a span of 11 bases. The CDR3 loop reads CAISDPDTTYEQYF. The CDR3 DNA is TGTGCCATCAGTGACCCGGACACTACCTACGAGCAGTACTTC.

The gene calls are TRBV29-1 and TRBJ2-5, with D hard to call. The length of the CDR3 is 11 residues. CDR1 and CDR2 (germline): SQVTM, ANQGSEA. V was pared by 6 bases and J by 2 bases, with 7 bases between. CDR3 DNA: TGCAGCGTCGAACAACAAGAGACCCAGTACTTC. It encodes CSVEQQETQYF. Based on the CDR3 plus reference TRBV29-1 and TRBJ2-5, the full variable domain is SAVISQKPSRDICQRGTSLTIQCQVDSQVTMMFWYRQQPGQSLTLIATANQGSEATYESGFVIDKFPISRPNLTFSTLTVSNMSPEDSSIYLCSVEQQETQYFGPGTRLLVL.

This clone was recorded once. This sequence joins TRBV5-1 and TRBJ1-2, with D maybe TRBD1 (6 bases). Trimming removed 4 bases at V and 7 bases at J, with 20 bases between. Germline CDR1 is SGHRS and CDR2 is YFSETQ. This CDR3 contains 15 residues. The CDR3 loop reads CASSPDSTTVSGYTF. For the CDR3, the DNA is TGCGCCAGCAGCCCGGACAGCACTACCGTGTCTGGCTACACCTTC.

The chain is built from TRBV6-6 and TRBJ1-3, with TRBD1 matching 8 bases. The J call may not be correct, given that the DNA end is closer to TRBJ2-2. The CDR3 sequence is 15 residues long. The germline V gene encodes CDR1 MNHNY and CDR2 SVGAGI (reference sequence). The CDR3, as DNA: TGTGCCAGCATCCCCCGGACAGGGAGAATAGGGGAGCTGTTTTTT. Its protein is CASIPRTGRIGELFF.